Following are 27 T cell receptor beta chains from one sample sequenced in a study of T cell responses to AZD1222 COVID-19 vaccine. Generated by immunoSEQ multiplex PCR, the TCRdb table keeps only in-frame clones and is missing some. The data show 84,000 or so clones, around nine tenths seen once. The sample here was peripheral blood, taken on day 0 of AZD1222 vaccination. Source of these receptors: an adult in good health.

The chain combines TRBV3-1 (or the pseudogene TRBV3-2) with TRBJ1-6; TRBD1 might be the D (5 bases). The germline V and J ends were trimmed by 0 bases and 11 bases, with 14 bases remaining between them. CDR1 and CDR2 (germline): LGHDT, YNNKEL (reference sequence). The CDR3 runs 15 residues. CDR3 sequence: CASSQERGGPPPLHF. Here the CDR3 DNA reads TGTGCCAGCAGCCAAGAACGGGGCGGTCCTCCACCCCTCCACTTT.

V usage is TRBV19 and J usage is TRBJ1-5, with unresolved D. Germline-derived CDR1 and CDR2 are LNHDA and SQIVND (reference sequence). V lost 6 bases to trimming and J lost 4 bases, with 16 bases between them. This CDR3 region has 15 residues. The CDR3 reads CASSPWENNNQPQHF. The CDR3 DNA reads TGTGCCAGTAGCCCCTGGGAGAACAATAATCAGCCCCAGCATTTT.

The CDR3 nucleotides are TGTGCCAGCAGCTTAGGAGGGTATGGCTACACCTTC. Translation gives CASSLGGYGYTF. The chain employs TRBV7-9 and TRBJ1-2; D is unclear. The CDR3 consists of 12 residues. Germline loops: CDR1 SEHNR, CDR2 FQNEAQ (reference sequence). Trimming took 1 base from V and 5 from J, leaving 5 bases between them.

This clone was observed a handful of times. This rearrangement joins TRBV27 to TRBJ1-2; weak D call: TRBD1 (6 bases). Deletions cut 5 bases from V and 6 bases from J, with 7 bases between. Germline assignment: CDR1 MNHEY and CDR2 SMNVEV (reference sequence). CDR3 length: 11 amino acids. CDR3 residues: CASSQGNGYTF. The CDR3, as DNA: TGTGCCAGCAGTCAGGGGAATGGCTACACCTTC.

The chain uses TRBV2 and TRBJ1-2; 11 bases are a match to TRBD1. V dropped 1 base and J dropped 4; count of bases not matched to a gene: 5. The CDR3 is made up of 16 amino acids. Germline lookup yields CDR1 SNHLY and CDR2 FYNNEI. The DNA for the CDR3 is TGTGCCAGCAGTGAAGGAGGACAGGGGGCCAGCTATGGCTACACCTTC. It translates to CASSEGGQGASYGYTF. Drawing the rest from reference TRBV2 and TRBJ1-2, the complete variable domain is EPEVTQTPSHQVTQMGQEVILRCVPISNHLYFYWYRQILGQKVEFLVSFYNNEISEKSEIFDDQFSVERPDGSNFTLKIRSTKLEDSAMYFCASSEGGQGASYGYTFGSGTRLTVV.

This clone was detected only once. The chain has TRBV27 and TRBJ2-7, with a weak D call TRBD2 (7 bases). CDR3 size: 13 residues. Between the trimmed V and J ends, which lost 5 bases and 6 bases, there was a span of 14 bases. In germline, CDR1 is MNHEY, CDR2 SMNVEV (reference sequence). For the CDR3, the DNA is TGTGCCAGCAGTCACGGGGGGCGAGGCGAGCAGTACTTC. Translated, it gives CASSHGGRGEQYF.

The CDR3 sequence is CASSKGQVVGANVLTF. The CDR3 nucleotides read TGCGCCAGCAGCAAGGGACAGGTAGTTGGGGCCAACGTCCTGACTTTC. The chain links TRBV5-1 to TRBJ2-6; 8 bases fit TRBD1. Germline V gene sequence: CDR1 SGHRS, CDR2 YFSETQ. V shed 4 bases and J 3 bases; nucleotides not matched to a gene: 6. The CDR3 is 16 residues long.

This chain connects TRBV2 to TRBJ2-1; the match to TRBD2 covers 8 bases. CDR1 and CDR2 from the germline V gene are SNHLY and FYNNEI. This CDR3 has 14 residues. The J segment lost 6 bases and the V segment lost 7 bases, leaving 8 bases of the junction unmatched. The CDR3 bases are TGTGCCAGCATCCAGCGGGAGATTTCCAATGAGCAGTTCTTC. Its translation is CASIQREISNEQFF.

The gene calls are TRBV5-1 and TRBJ2-5, with D possibly matching TRBD2 (6 bases). Trimming left V 7 bases short and J 2 bases short, with 18 bases between. The CDR3 length is 15 residues. Germline V gene lookup returns CDR1 SGHRS and CDR2 YFSETQ. CDR3 in amino acids: CASCDRGAGQETQYF. The DNA of the CDR3 is TGCGCCAGCTGCGATCGGGGCGCGGGGCAAGAGACCCAGTACTTC.

CDR3 residues: CASSLESWDRYSNQPQHF. CDR3 nucleotide sequence: TGTGCCAGCAGCTTAGAATCGTGGGACAGATATAGCAATCAGCCCCAGCATTTT. The chain couples TRBV7-9 to TRBJ1-5; 7 nucleotides align to TRBD1. Germline V gene sequence: CDR1 SEHNR, CDR2 FQNEAQ (reference sequence). The CDR3 spans 18 residues. The J segment lost 0 bases and the V segment lost 1 base, leaving 9 bases of the junction unmatched.

The chain employs TRBV6-2 or TRBV6-3 and TRBJ1-2; D gene ambiguous. V was cut by 4 bases and J by 0 bases, with 12 bases left in between. CDR3 length equals 15 residues. CDR1 MNHEY and CDR2 SVGEGT come from the germline V gene. The CDR3 reads CASSSRRWANYGYTF. CDR3 DNA: TGTGCCAGCAGTTCAAGAAGGTGGGCTAACTATGGCTACACCTTC.

The rearrangement uses TRBV7-9 and TRBJ2-2; D gene unclear. The V end lost 8 bases, the J end lost 0 bases, and 7 bases lay between the germline ends. The CDR3 covers 13 residues. In germline, CDR1 is SEHNR, CDR2 FQNEAQ (reference sequence). Here the CDR3 reads CASANPNTGELFF. The CDR3 DNA is TGTGCCAGCGCCAACCCGAACACCGGGGAGCTGTTTTTT.

Only one count was recorded for this clone. V and J are TRBV14 and TRBJ2-6; unclear D gene. Germline V gene lookup returns CDR1 SGHDN and CDR2 FVKESK. The CDR3 runs to 13 residues. V was cut by 3 bases and J by 3 bases, with 3 bases left in between. The CDR3 sequence: CASSHGGANVLTF. DNA for the CDR3: TGTGCCAGCAGCCACGGTGGGGCCAACGTCCTGACTTTC.

The chain combines TRBV6-5 with TRBJ1-4; 7 nucleotides align to TRBD1. CDR3 length equals 13 residues. Germline lookup yields CDR1 MNHEY and CDR2 SVGAGI. V lost 11 bases and J lost 5; bases outside the gene matches: 8. CDR3 loop: CASYEGQNEKLFF. The CDR3 DNA reads TGTGCCTCGTATGAGGGACAGAATGAAAAACTGTTTTTT.

The chain combines TRBV12-3 or TRBV12-4 with TRBJ1-2; 8 positions match TRBD1. The CDR3 loop spans 12 amino acids. The ends lost 6 bases at V and 7 bases at J; junction bases unmatched: 4. The CDR3: CASRDRDGGYTF. CDR3 sequence (DNA): TGTGCCAGCAGGGACAGGGACGGTGGCTACACCTTC.

The V and J genes are TRBV10-3 and TRBJ2-7; TRBD1 agrees at 9 bases. The germline gives CDR1 ENHRY, CDR2 SYGVKD. Unmatched junction bases numbered 11, after V lost 2 bases and J lost 9 bases. This CDR3 contains 15 residues. Here the CDR3 reads CAISETGTGRVGQYF. The CDR3 nucleotides read TGTGCCATCAGTGAGACCGGGACAGGGAGGGTCGGGCAGTACTTC.

The chain recombines TRBV19 with TRBJ2-7; a possible D gene is TRBD2 (6 bases). This CDR3 comprises 15 residues. Trimming removed 5 bases at V and 2 bases at J, with 16 bases between. Germline V gives CDR1 LNHDA, CDR2 SQIVND (reference sequence). The CDR3 loop is CASSPGTSPTYEQYF. CDR3 nucleotide sequence: TGTGCCAGTAGTCCGGGAACTAGCCCAACCTACGAGCAGTACTTC.

This chain connects TRBV5-5 to TRBJ2-5; a possible D gene is TRBD1 (6 bases). V was pared by 4 bases and J by 1 base, with 11 bases between. The germline V gene has CDR1 SGHKS and CDR2 YYEKEE (reference sequence). The CDR3 extends over 14 amino acids. The CDR3 sequence is CASSPRQAQETQYF. In DNA form, the CDR3 reads TGTGCCAGCAGCCCGCGACAGGCCCAAGAGACCCAGTACTTC.

The chain uses TRBV5-1 and TRBJ2-3; TRBD2 aligns across 10 bases. There are 16 residues in the CDR3. In germline, CDR1 is SGHRS, CDR2 YFSETQ. V shed 7 bases, J shed 2 bases, and the junction held 10 bases outside the gene matches. The CDR3 DNA reads as TGCGCCAGCCAAGCGGGAGGGCCTCAGCTCACAGATACGCAGTATTTT. It specifies CASQAGGPQLTDTQYF.

This chain uses TRBV4-2 with TRBJ1-2, with D possibly TRBD1 on 6 matching bases. CDR1 and CDR2 from the germline V gene are LGHNA and YNFKEQ. CDR3 length: 14 residues. The V and J ends lost 1 base and 3 bases respectively, with 9 bases between them. CDR3 nucleotides: TGTGCCAGCAGCCAAGGAGCAGGGGACTATGGCTACACCTTC. This encodes CASSQGAGDYGYTF.

The chain couples TRBV6-5 to TRBJ1-1; D uncertain. With 2 bases removed from V and 4 bases from J, the gap between germline ends came to 11 bases. This CDR3 is 14 amino acids long. Germline CDR1 MNHEY, CDR2 SVGAGI. The CDR3, as DNA: TGTGCCAGCAGTTACGAATCGGGATTCACTGAAGCTTTCTTT. The encoded protein is CASSYESGFTEAFF.

CDR3 sequence reads: CASRPGAGYNSPLHF. The DNA for the CDR3 is TGTGCCAGCAGGCCCGGCGCGGGCTATAATTCACCCCTCCACTTT. V is TRBV28 and J is TRBJ1-6; D gene ambiguous. This CDR3 is 15 amino acids long. Deletions cut 6 bases from V and 3 bases from J, with 12 bases between. Per germline, CDR1 MDHEN and CDR2 SYDVKM.

The gene calls are TRBV7-2 and TRBJ1-1; 7 bases align to TRBD1. Germline V gene sequence: CDR1 SGHTA, CDR2 FQGNSA. V dropped 5 bases and J dropped 4; count of bases not matched to a gene: 10. The CDR3 loop spans 15 amino acids. The CDR3 DNA follows: TGTGCCAGCAGCCCACGGGGCAGGGGGGGCACTGAAGCTTTCTTT. Residues: CASSPRGRGGTEAFF.

The chain carries TRBV19 and TRBJ2-3, with TRBD2 matching over 14 bases. Germline V CDR1 and CDR2: LNHDA, SQIVND (reference sequence). This CDR3 comprises 16 residues. After removal of 1 base from V and 4 bases from J, the junction contained 1 base not matched to a gene. The CDR3 loop reads CASSIVGLAGADTQYF. CDR3 DNA sequence: TGTGCCAGTAGTATAGTGGGACTAGCGGGAGCAGATACGCAGTATTTT.

The V and J genes are TRBV11-1 and TRBJ2-1; 8 nucleotides align to TRBD2. V dropped 5 bases and J dropped 0; count of bases not matched to a gene: 6. Looked up from germline, CDR1 is SGHAT and CDR2 is FQDESV (reference sequence). This CDR3 has 16 amino acids. CDR3 region: CASSPKSGSSYNEQFF. DNA of the CDR3: TGTGCCAGCAGCCCAAAAAGCGGGAGCTCCTACAATGAGCAGTTCTTC.

The J gene is TRBJ1-1, the V gene TRBV11-3; D is possibly TRBD1 (5 bases). The CDR3 has 13 residues. CDR1 is SGHNT, CDR2 YENEEA, per germline. V lost 5 bases and J lost 4, with 11 bases in between. In nucleotides, the CDR3 is TGTGCCAGCAGCAACTCAGGGAGCACTGAAGCTTTCTTT. Protein: CASSNSGSTEAFF.

The rearrangement links TRBV7-9 to TRBJ2-5, with D hard to call. From germline, CDR1 is SEHNR and CDR2 FQNEAQ (reference sequence). The CDR3 covers 11 residues. Trimming took 8 bases from V and 4 from J, leaving 8 bases between them. In DNA form, the CDR3 reads TGTGCCAGCGGTTTAGGAGAGACCCAGTACTTC. Translating it yields CASGLGETQYF.